Described below is a single TCR beta chain sequence and its context. The data were taken from a study of blood T cell repertoires in COVID-19. Germline assignment: CDR1 LGHNA and CDR2 YNFKEQ. The CDR3 contains 21 residues. V lost 0 bases and J lost 0, with 24 bases in between. The protocol was immunoSEQ multiplex PCR, while the TCRdb copy is restricted to in-frame clones and leaves out a portion. This sample has roughly 200,000 clones, with around 80% found just once. The chain combines TRBV4-2 with TRBJ2-1; D may be TRBD2 (7 bases). The sequence was obtained from a woman aged 80 or older with active or convalescent COVID-19. Sequenced input: peripheral blood. CDR3 in amino acids: CASSQDGGGHSKPNSYNEQFF. For the CDR3, the DNA is TGTGCCAGCAGCCAAGATGGGGGGGGACATTCCAAACCTAACTCCTACAATGAGCAGTTCTTC.